Following are 11 T cell receptor beta chains from one sample sequenced in a study of cytomegalovirus exposure and HLA in healthy donors. The PCR contained 60 Vbeta and 13 Jbeta primers. Data came from immunoSEQ multiplex PCR; TCRdb stores just in-frame clones and leaves some out. The sample has 100,000 to 150,000 clones, 60% to 80% seen once. Sequencing was done on a sample of PBMCs. The receptors were sampled from a woman between 50 and 59 years old in good health and CMV-seronegative.

The chain combines TRBV30 with TRBJ2-5, with a possible D match to TRBD1 (6 bases). The V gene's germline CDR1 is GTSNPN and CDR2 SVGIG (reference sequence). V shed 4 bases and J shed 4 bases, with 16 bases lying between them. The CDR3 consists of 14 residues. The CDR3 spells CAWTQGNQRETQYF. As DNA, the CDR3 is TGTGCCTGGACCCAGGGGAACCAAAGAGAGACCCAGTACTTC.

Only a few counts were recorded for this clone. The CDR3 DNA follows: TGCGCCAGCAGAACGTTGGGACTGCCTAATGAAAAACTGTTTTTT. Residues: CASRTLGLPNEKLFF. The V and J genes are TRBV4-1 and TRBJ1-4; TRBD1 is a possible D gene (5 bases). Trimming left V 6 bases short and J 3 bases short, with 14 bases between. This CDR3 spans 15 amino acids. CDR1 and CDR2 from the germline V gene are MGHRA and YSYEKL.

The genes are TRBV6-5 and TRBJ1-1; D not certain. Germline V gene sequence: CDR1 MNHEY, CDR2 SVGAGI. V was clipped by 0 bases and J by 6 bases, with 17 bases between them. This CDR3 contains 16 residues. For the CDR3, the DNA is TGTGCCAGCAGTTACTCGAGTTCCAGACTAAACGCTGAAGCTTTCTTT. This encodes CASSYSSSRLNAEAFF.

The rearrangement uses TRBV6-5 and TRBJ1-1; D is perhaps TRBD1 (5 bases). Trimming pared 6 bases from V and 7 bases from J, leaving 15 bases between. The CDR3 contains 13 residues. The V gene's germline CDR1 is MNHEY and CDR2 SVGAGI. Here the CDR3 reads CASRPKQGSEAFF. Here the CDR3 DNA reads TGTGCCAGCAGACCAAAGCAGGGAAGTGAAGCTTTCTTT.

In regard to this clone: A junction boundary mismatches the germline segment, possibly from a read error. This chain uses TRBV4-2 with TRBJ1-2, with D unclear. The germline gives CDR1 LGHNA, CDR2 YNFKEQ. This CDR3 has 15 residues. The CDR3 DNA sequence: TGTGCCAGCAGCCAAGATATCACCGAAAACTGTGGCTACACCTTC. This codes for CASSQDITENCGYTF.

The chain combines TRBV5-5 with TRBJ2-7; D not certain. The CDR3 totals 13 residues. V was cut by 2 bases and J by 6 bases, with 12 bases left in between. The germline V gene encodes CDR1 SGHKS and CDR2 YYEKEE (reference sequence). The DNA for the CDR3 is TGTGCCAGCAGCTTAATCCCTTTCCGCGAGCAGTACTTC. Its translation: CASSLIPFREQYF.

J is TRBJ2-1 and V is TRBV11-2; 14 nucleotides line up with TRBD2. V was clipped by 4 bases and J by 0 bases; unmatched bases: 2. This CDR3 is 17 amino acids long. Germline CDR1 is SGHAT and CDR2 is FQNNGV. CDR3: CASSSGTSGSSYNEQFF. The CDR3 region has the DNA TGTGCCAGCAGCTCCGGGACTAGCGGGAGCTCCTACAATGAGCAGTTCTTC. Complete variable domain (other parts from reference TRBV11-2 and TRBJ2-1): EAGVAQSPRYKIIEKRQSVAFWCNPISGHATLYWYQQILGQGPKLLIQFQNNGVVDDSQLPKDRFSAERLKGVDSTLKIQPAKLEDSAVYLCASSSGTSGSSYNEQFFGPGTRLTVL.

The V call is TRBV4-3, the J call TRBJ2-1; a possible D gene is TRBD2 (6 bases). Germline assignment: CDR1 LGHNA and CDR2 YSLEER. This CDR3 contains 17 residues. V shed 4 bases and J shed 1 base, with 17 bases lying between them. The CDR3 sequence is CASSPTGGISSYNEQFF. CDR3 bases: TGCGCCAGCAGCCCCACCGGGGGAATAAGTTCCTACAATGAGCAGTTCTTC.

This chain connects TRBV4-2 to TRBJ1-5; D remains ambiguous. Germline CDR1 is LGHNA and CDR2 is YNFKEQ. There are 12 residues in the CDR3. Trimming stripped 1 base from V and 4 bases from J, with 2 bases between. The CDR3 loop is CASSQANQPQHF. DNA for the CDR3: TGTGCCAGCAGCCAAGCGAATCAGCCCCAGCATTTT.

The chain recombines TRBV27 with TRBJ1-2; TRBD1 aligns across 7 bases. The CDR3 covers 15 residues. Germline CDR1 is MNHEY and CDR2 is SMNVEV (reference sequence). J lost 7 bases, V lost 5 bases, and 13 bases had no gene match. The CDR3 loop is CASSIRSQGWLGYTF. The CDR3 DNA reads as TGTGCCAGCAGTATACGTTCACAGGGGTGGCTTGGCTACACCTTC.

In the case of this clone: Different DNA sequences within this sample yield the same CDR3. The chain carries TRBV19 and TRBJ2-7, with 7 bases that match TRBD2. The CDR3 contains 13 residues. Germline assignment: CDR1 LNHDA and CDR2 SQIVND (reference sequence). J was trimmed by 7 bases and V by 3 bases; bases with no gene match: 6. The CDR3 is CASSIPLGGEQYF. Written as DNA, the CDR3 is TGTGCCAGTAGTATCCCCCTCGGGGGGGAGCAGTACTTC.